Shown below are 8 T cell receptor beta chains from a single sample sequenced in a study of prognosis after radiotherapy for stage I lung cancer (dated by TCRdb to about 2021). The listed sequencing device is Illumina HiSeq 3000. The TCR beta CDR3 region was amplified from genomic DNA by two rounds of multiplex PCR. The first PCR round used primers specific to each TRBV and TRBJ gene, and the primer sequences were filed in Chinese patent CN105087789A. TCRdb ran its own pipeline on the public reads, namely fastp trimming at Q25 and MiXCR clone calling, and kept in-frame beta chains. CDR3 protein duplicates are merged, each entry listing the most common genes and DNA. The sample contains about 15,000 distinct CDR3 sequences, roughly 30% of them found a single time. The ten largest clones capture roughly 25% of the sample. The source was PBMCs, collected before or after stereotactic body radiation therapy (not recorded which). Receptor source: a donor at least 50 years old with non-small cell lung cancer.

This clonotype was seen a handful of times. This likely traces to a read error, being one base from a far larger clone. This chain uses TRBV6-2 or TRBV6-3 with TRBJ2-1; tentative D call: TRBD2 (5 bases). Germline lookup yields CDR1 MNHEY and CDR2 SVGEGT. CDR3 length: 12 residues. The CDR3 spells CTSSGLYNEQFF. For the CDR3, the DNA is TGTACCAGCAGTGGACTGTACAATGAGCAGTTCTTC.

This clonotype was observed at least ten times. This chain connects TRBV30 to TRBJ1-5; D is uncertain. The CDR3 extends over 13 amino acids. The V gene's germline CDR1 is GTSNPN and CDR2 SVGIG (reference sequence). Trimming removed 1 base at V and 7 bases at J, with 11 bases between. The CDR3 DNA is TGTGCCTGGAGTGGAGGGCTAGGGCAGCCCCAGCATTTT. Its translation is CAWSGGLGQPQHF.

The rearrangement links TRBV3-1 to TRBJ2-7, with D possibly being TRBD1 (6 bases). Germline V gene lookup returns CDR1 LGHDT and CDR2 YNNKEL (reference sequence). V was clipped by 4 bases and J by 0 bases, with 13 bases between them. This CDR3 has 15 residues. CDR3 nucleotide sequence: TGTGCCAGCAGCCCCTCTGACAGGCCCTCCTACGAGCAGTACTTC. It codes for CASSPSDRPSYEQYF.

This clonotype was recorded many times. The chain has TRBV4-3 and TRBJ2-3, with D possibly TRBD2 on 6 matching bases. This CDR3 region has 14 residues. Germline V gives CDR1 LGHNA, CDR2 YSLEER. V was trimmed by 3 bases and J by 1 base, leaving 8 bases between them. The CDR3 loop is CASSQPGGTDTQYF. The CDR3 nucleotides are TGCGCCAGCAGCCAGCCGGGGGGCACAGATACGCAGTATTTT.

This clonotype was detected many times. The chain is built from TRBV6-2 or TRBV6-3 and TRBJ2-6, with 7 bases aligning to TRBD2. Trimming at V came to 2 bases and at J to 2 bases, leaving 0 bases not matched to a gene. The CDR3 sequence is 15 residues long. CDR1 MNHEY and CDR2 SVGEGT come from the germline V gene. The CDR3 DNA is TGTGCCAGCAGTTACGGGGGGGCTGGGGCCAACGTCCTGACTTTC. Translating gives CASSYGGAGANVLTF.

This clonotype was observed at least ten times. As DNA, the CDR3 is TGTGCCAGTAGTATTTGGCGGGGCGGCTCCTACAATGAGCAGTTCTTC. It yields the protein CASSIWRGGSYNEQFF. The gene calls are TRBV19 and TRBJ2-1, with D tentatively TRBD2 (6 bases). This CDR3 comprises 16 residues. Trimming took 3 bases from V and 0 from J, leaving 12 bases between them. CDR1 is LNHDA and CDR2 is SQIVND in the germline V gene (reference sequence). The entire variable domain, with the rest obtained from reference TRBV19 and TRBJ2-1, is as follows: DGGITQSPKYLFRKEGQNVTLSCEQNLNHDAMYWYRQDPGQGLRLIYYSQIVNDFQKGDIAEGYSVSREKKESFPLTVTSAQKNPTAFYLCASSIWRGGSYNEQFFGPGTRLTVL.

With respect to this clonotype: One end of the junction does not line up with germline, which may come from a read error. The chain's CDR3 is CAGSLARLAGVEGETQYF. For the CDR3, the DNA is TGTGCCGGCAGTTTAGCAAGACTAGCGGGAGTTGAGGGAGAGACCCAGTACTTC. The V gene is TRBV6-5, the J gene TRBJ2-5; 12 nucleotides line up with TRBD2. Germline CDR1 reads MNHEY; CDR2 reads SVGAGI. This CDR3 has 18 residues.

In regard to this clonotype: At one end the junction does not follow the germline gene, possibly because of a read error. CDR3 amino acids: CAISDSNYEQYF. The CDR3 DNA reads as TGTGCCATCAGTGATTCCAACTACGAGCAGTACTTC. The rearrangement joins TRBV24-1 to TRBJ2-7; D unresolved. The germline CDR1 and CDR2 sequences are KGHDR and SFDVKD. The CDR3 consists of 12 residues.